This T cell receptor (beta chain) was sequenced in a study of Ad26.COV2.S vaccination and SARS-CoV-2 variants. Study in general: Donor allocation was to the COV1001 Ad26.COV2.S trial arm. Dosing was one shot or two shots 56 days apart.

As to this clone: What it binds is unknown.

Stated treatment: roughly 19 received Ad26.COV2.S at low or high dose, single or two shots; about 5 received placebo; per-sample allocation not given. Repertoires come from day 63 after the first vaccine or placebo injection. Whole-study findings and limits: It was reported that spike-specific CD8+ and CD4+ T cell responses were substantially broad after vaccination.

TCRdb keeps only in-frame clones here, not all; method: immunoSEQ multiplex PCR. This repertoire shows 300,000 to 400,000 clones, 80% to 90% found once; its top ten account for approximately 5%. The TCR was taken from a person aged 18-60 years who received the Ad26.COV2.S COVID-19 vaccine or a placebo. Sample: peripheral blood, taken in a trial of Ad26.COV2.S vaccine versus placebo.

In nucleotides, the CDR3 is TGCGCCAGCAGCTTGGGGATCTCAGGGGGCAGGACTGAAGCTTTCTTT. Its translation is CASSLGISGGRTEAFF. The chain uses TRBV5-1 and TRBJ1-1; TRBD1 matches at 8 bases. CDR1 and CDR2 (germline): SGHRS, YFSETQ. CDR3 length: 16 amino acids. The V and J ends lost 0 bases and 5 bases, in that order; junction bases with no gene match: 9. The whole variable domain, remainder taken from reference TRBV5-1 and TRBJ1-1, is KAGVTQTPRYLIKTRGQQVTLSCSPISGHRSVSWYQQTPGQGLQFLFEYFSETQRNKGNFPGRFSGRQFSNSRSEMNVSTLELGDSALYLCASSLGISGGRTEAFFGQGTRLTVV.